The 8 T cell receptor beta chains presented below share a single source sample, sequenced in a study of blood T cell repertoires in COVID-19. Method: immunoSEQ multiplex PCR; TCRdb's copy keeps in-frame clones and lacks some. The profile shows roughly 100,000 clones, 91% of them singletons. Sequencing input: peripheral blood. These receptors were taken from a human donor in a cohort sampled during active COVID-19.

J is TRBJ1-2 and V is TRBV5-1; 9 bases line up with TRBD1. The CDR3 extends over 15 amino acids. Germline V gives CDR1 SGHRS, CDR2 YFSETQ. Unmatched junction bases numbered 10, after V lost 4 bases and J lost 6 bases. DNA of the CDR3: TGCGCCAGCAGCCTGGGGACAGGGCGAGGTAATGGCTACACCTTC. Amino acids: CASSLGTGRGNGYTF.

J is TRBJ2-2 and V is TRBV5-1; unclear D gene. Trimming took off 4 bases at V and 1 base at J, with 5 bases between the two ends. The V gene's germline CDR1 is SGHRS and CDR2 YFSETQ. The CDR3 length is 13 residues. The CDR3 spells CASSLGNTGELFF. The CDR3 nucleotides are TGCGCCAGCAGCCTAGGGAACACCGGGGAGCTGTTTTTT.

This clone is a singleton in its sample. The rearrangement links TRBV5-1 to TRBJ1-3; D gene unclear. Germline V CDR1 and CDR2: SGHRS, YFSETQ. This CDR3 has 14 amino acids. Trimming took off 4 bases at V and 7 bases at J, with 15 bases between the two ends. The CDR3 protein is CASSTVAGGNTIYF. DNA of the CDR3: TGCGCCAGCAGCACGGTAGCCGGTGGGAACACCATATATTTT.

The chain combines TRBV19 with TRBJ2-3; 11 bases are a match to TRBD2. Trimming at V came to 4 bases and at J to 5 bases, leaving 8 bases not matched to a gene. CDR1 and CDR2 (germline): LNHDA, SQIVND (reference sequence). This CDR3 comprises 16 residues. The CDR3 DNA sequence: TGTGCCAGTAGTAAGCTAGCGGGGGGCATGGGAGATACGCAGTATTTT. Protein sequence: CASSKLAGGMGDTQYF.

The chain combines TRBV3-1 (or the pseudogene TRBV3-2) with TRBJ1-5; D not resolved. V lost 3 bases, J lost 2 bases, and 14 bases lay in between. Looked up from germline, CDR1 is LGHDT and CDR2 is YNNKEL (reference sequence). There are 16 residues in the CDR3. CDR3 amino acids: CASSQGRRAGNQPQHF. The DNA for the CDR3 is TGTGCCAGCAGCCAGGGTCGGAGGGCGGGCAATCAGCCCCAGCATTTT.

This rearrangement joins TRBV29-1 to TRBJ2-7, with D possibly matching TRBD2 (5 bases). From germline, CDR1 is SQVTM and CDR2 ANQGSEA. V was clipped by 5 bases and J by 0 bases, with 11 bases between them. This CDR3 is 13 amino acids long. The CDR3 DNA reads TGCAGCGTTTTGGGAGTTGGCTCCTACGAGCAGTACTTC. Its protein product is CSVLGVGSYEQYF.

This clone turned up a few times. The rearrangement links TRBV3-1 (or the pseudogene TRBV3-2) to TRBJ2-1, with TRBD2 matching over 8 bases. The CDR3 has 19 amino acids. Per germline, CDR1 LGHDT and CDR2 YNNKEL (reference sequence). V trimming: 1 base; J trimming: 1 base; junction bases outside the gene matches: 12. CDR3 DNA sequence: TGTGCCAGCAGCCAAGGGTGGGGAAGCGGGAGTCGGTCCTACAATGAGCAGTTCTTC. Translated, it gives CASSQGWGSGSRSYNEQFF.

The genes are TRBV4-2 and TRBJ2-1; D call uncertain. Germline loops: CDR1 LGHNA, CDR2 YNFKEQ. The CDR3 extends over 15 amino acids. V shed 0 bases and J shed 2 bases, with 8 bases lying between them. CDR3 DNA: TGTGCCAGCAGCCAAGACTCCCCTCCCTACAATGAGCAGTTCTTC. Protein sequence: CASSQDSPPYNEQFF.